What follows are 6 T cell receptor beta chains derived from one specimen sequenced in a study of T-cell memory formation after mild COVID-19. Each CDR3 protein is one row after TCRdb ran MiXCR on the 5' RACE reads. The table shows over 150,000 distinct CDR3 sequences, with less than 20% occurring only once. Sequencing input: PBMCs or a T cell subset sorted from them (not recorded which). Receptors originate from a young man who had mild COVID-19 (a few samples of this study predate the infection). Cell type and time point are not known.

Comment on this clonotype: One end of the junction is discordant with germline, which a read error may explain. This chain links TRBV4-3 with TRBJ2-5; D not resolved. The CDR3 consists of 15 residues. Germline V gene sequence: CDR1 LGHNA, CDR2 YSLEER. Here the CDR3 reads CASSQDPGPQGTQYF. CDR3 nucleotides: TGCGCCAGCAGCCAGGATCCGGGTCCCCAAGGGACCCAGTACTTC.

In DNA form, the CDR3 reads TGTGCCAGCAGACCCCCAGACAGGTATGGTCAGCCCCAGCATTTT. This gives the protein CASRPPDRYGQPQHF. The chain is built from TRBV12-3 or TRBV12-4 and TRBJ1-5, with a possible D match to TRBD1 (6 bases). This CDR3 region has 15 residues. V was shortened by 6 bases and J by 6 bases, with 18 bases between the two germline ends.

This chain joins TRBV10-3 and TRBJ2-3; D remains unclear. V was pared by 1 base and J by 10 bases, with 6 bases between. Germline V CDR1 and CDR2: ENHRY, SYGVKD. This CDR3 is built from 11 residues. The CDR3 coding sequence is TGTGCCATCAGTGAGTTCACGTCGCAGTATTTT. Translated: CAISEFTSQYF.

This clonotype was seen more than once but under ten times. The V call is TRBV5-1, the J call TRBJ2-2; 7 bases line up with TRBD1. CDR1 is SGHRS, CDR2 YFSETQ, per germline. This CDR3 spans 15 amino acids. V lost 6 bases to trimming and J lost 5 bases; unmatched junction nucleotides: 10. The CDR3 DNA follows: TGCGCCAGCAAATTTTGGACAGGACGAACCGGGGAGCTGTTTTTT. This translates into CASKFWTGRTGELFF.

CDR3 protein: CASSPVQGANQPQHF. CDR3 nucleotides: TGTGCCAGCAGCCCGGTCCAGGGGGCTAATCAGCCCCAGCATTTT. J is TRBJ1-5 and V is TRBV12-3 or TRBV12-4; 8 bases align to TRBD1. Trimming removed 6 bases from V and 4 bases from J; junction bases left unmatched: 8. There are 15 residues in the CDR3.

V gene TRBV6-5 combines with J gene TRBJ1-2; D not certain. The germline V gene encodes CDR1 MNHEY and CDR2 SVGAGI. CDR3 length equals 12 residues. V was trimmed by 7 bases and J by 4 bases, leaving 10 bases between them. The chain's CDR3 is CASNDRSYGYTF. In nucleotides, the CDR3 is TGTGCCAGCAACGACCGCTCCTATGGCTACACCTTC.